This TCR beta chain appears in the sequencing data of a study of OX40 agonist ivuxolimab in advanced cancers. Study-wide context: Treatment of patients was with ivuxolimab, an agonistic anti-OX40 (CD134) antibody. It was permissible to have had prior anti-PD-1, anti-PD-L1 or anti-CTLA-4 therapy, and 40% had some. Regarding the study as a whole: Among patients with partial responses at 0.1-3.0 mg/kg, clonal expansion was among the lowest.

Data came from immunoSEQ multiplex PCR; TCRdb stores just in-frame clones and leaves some out. Of 77,000 or so clones detected, approximately 92% appear once; the ten largest clones hold 0.25% to 0.35%. A note on this clone: The antigen remains unidentified.

Germline values: CDR1 SGHNT, CDR2 YENEEA. This CDR3 region has 13 residues. V lost 3 bases, J lost 3 bases, and 6 bases lay in between. The study sampled blood at baseline, cycle 4 day 1, and cycle 7 day 1. This TCR came from an adult with an advanced solid tumor such as melanoma, head and neck, liver or kidney cancer. The sequenced sample was CD4+ or CD8+ T cells sorted from blood, obtained in a trial of the OX40 agonist ivuxolimab. The J gene is TRBJ2-1, the V gene TRBV11-3; maybe TRBD1 (6 bases). This chain's CDR3 is CASSLDSYNEQFF. CDR3 in DNA: TGTGCCAGCAGCTTGGACAGCTACAATGAGCAGTTCTTC.